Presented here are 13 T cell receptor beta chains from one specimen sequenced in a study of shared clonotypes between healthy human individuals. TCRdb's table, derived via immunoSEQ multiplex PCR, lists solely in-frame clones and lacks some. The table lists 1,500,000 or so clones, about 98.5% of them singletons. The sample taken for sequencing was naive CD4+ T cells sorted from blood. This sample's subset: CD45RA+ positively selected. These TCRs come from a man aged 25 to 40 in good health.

The CDR3 here is CASSFRAQYEQYF. DNA for the CDR3: TGTGCCAGCAGCTTTCGGGCACAATACGAGCAGTACTTC. The rearrangement links TRBV11-3 to TRBJ2-7, with D unclear. Germline assignment: CDR1 SGHNT and CDR2 YENEEA. Trimming stripped 3 bases from V and 4 bases from J, with 10 bases between. The CDR3 is 13 amino acids. Full variable domain (missing parts from reference TRBV11-3 and TRBJ2-7): EAGVVQSPRYKIIEKKQPVAFWCNPISGHNTLYWYLQNLGQGPELLIRYENEEAVDDSQLPKDRFSAERLKGVDSTLKIQPAELGDSAVYLCASSFRAQYEQYFGPGTRLTVT.

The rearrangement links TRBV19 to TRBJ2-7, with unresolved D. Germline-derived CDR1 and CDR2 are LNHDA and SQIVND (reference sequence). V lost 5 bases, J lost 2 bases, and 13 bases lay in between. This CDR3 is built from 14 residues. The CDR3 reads CASSGSTRTYEQYF. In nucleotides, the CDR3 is TGTGCCAGTAGTGGTTCGACAAGGACCTACGAGCAGTACTTC.

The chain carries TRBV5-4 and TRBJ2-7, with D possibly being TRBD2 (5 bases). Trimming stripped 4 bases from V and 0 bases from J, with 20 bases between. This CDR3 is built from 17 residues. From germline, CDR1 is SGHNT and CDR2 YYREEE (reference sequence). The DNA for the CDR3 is TGTGCCAGCAGCCCGGGCCCCTTGGAGGCCGGCTCCTACGAGCAGTACTTC. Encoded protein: CASSPGPLEAGSYEQYF.

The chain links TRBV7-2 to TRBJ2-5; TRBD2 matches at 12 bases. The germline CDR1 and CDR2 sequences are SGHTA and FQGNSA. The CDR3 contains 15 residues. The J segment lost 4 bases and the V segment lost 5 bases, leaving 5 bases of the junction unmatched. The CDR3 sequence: CASSILAGGVETQYF. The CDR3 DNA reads TGTGCCAGCAGCATTCTAGCGGGAGGGGTAGAGACCCAGTACTTC.

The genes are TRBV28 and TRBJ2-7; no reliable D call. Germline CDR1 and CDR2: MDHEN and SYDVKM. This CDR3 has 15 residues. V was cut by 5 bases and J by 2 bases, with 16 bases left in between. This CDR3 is CASSPRGASPYEQYF. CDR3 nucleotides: TGTGCCAGCAGTCCCCGAGGAGCTTCCCCCTACGAGCAGTACTTC.

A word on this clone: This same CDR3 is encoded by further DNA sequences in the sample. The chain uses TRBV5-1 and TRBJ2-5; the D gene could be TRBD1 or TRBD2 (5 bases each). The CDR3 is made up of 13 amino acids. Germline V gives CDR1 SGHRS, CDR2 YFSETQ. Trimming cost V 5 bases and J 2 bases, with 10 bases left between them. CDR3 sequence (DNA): TGCGCCAGCAGTCGGGGCTTGCAAGAGACCCAGTACTTC. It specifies CASSRGLQETQYF.

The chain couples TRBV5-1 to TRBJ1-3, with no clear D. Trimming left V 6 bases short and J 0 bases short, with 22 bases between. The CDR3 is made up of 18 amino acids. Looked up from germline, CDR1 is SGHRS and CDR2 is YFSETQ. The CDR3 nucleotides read TGCGCCAGCACGCTGGGAGCAGTCGGGGATAACTCTGGAAACACCATATATTTT. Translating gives CASTLGAVGDNSGNTIYF. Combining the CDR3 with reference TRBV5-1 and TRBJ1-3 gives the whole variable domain KAGVTQTPRYLIKTRGQQVTLSCSPISGHRSVSWYQQTPGQGLQFLFEYFSETQRNKGNFPGRFSGRQFSNSRSEMNVSTLELGDSALYLCASTLGAVGDNSGNTIYFGEGSWLTVV.

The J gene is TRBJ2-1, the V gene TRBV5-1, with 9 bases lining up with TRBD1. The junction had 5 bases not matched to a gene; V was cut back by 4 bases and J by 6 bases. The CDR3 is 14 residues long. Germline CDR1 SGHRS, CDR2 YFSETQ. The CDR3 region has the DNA TGCGCCAGCAGCACCGGACAGGGGATCAATGAGCAGTTCTTC. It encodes CASSTGQGINEQFF.

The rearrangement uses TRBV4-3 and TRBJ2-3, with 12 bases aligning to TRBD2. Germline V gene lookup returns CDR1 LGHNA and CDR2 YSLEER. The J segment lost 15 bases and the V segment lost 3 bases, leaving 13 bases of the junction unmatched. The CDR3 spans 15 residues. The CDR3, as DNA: TGCGCCAGCAGCCAGGGTCGGCTAGCGGGAGGGCCCCTTTATTTT. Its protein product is CASSQGRLAGGPLYF.

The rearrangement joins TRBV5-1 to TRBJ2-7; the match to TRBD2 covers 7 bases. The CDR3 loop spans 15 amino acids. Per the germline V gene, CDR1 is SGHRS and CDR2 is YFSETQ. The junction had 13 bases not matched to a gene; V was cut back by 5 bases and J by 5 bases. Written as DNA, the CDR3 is TGCGCCAGCAGATGGTATGGGGCTAGCGGCAACGAGCAGTACTTC. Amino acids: CASRWYGASGNEQYF.

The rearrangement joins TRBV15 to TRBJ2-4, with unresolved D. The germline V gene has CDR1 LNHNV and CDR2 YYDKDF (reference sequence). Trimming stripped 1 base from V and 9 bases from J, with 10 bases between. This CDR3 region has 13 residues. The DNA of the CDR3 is TGTGCCACCAGCAGAGTTGAGACGATCATTCAGTACTTC. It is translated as CATSRVETIIQYF.

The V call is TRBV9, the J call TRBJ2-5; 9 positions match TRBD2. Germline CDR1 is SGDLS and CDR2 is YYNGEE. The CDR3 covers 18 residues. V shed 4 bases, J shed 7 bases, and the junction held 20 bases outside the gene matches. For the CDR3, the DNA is TGTGCCAGCAGCTCAGATTCAGTGGGCCTAGCGGGACATGGGACCCAGTACTTC. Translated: CASSSDSVGLAGHGTQYF.

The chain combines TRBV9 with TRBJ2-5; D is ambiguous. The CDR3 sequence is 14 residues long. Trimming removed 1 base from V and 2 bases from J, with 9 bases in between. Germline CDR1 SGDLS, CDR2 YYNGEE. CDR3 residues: CASSVNPRQETQYF. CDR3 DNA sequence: TGTGCCAGCAGCGTAAACCCCCGACAAGAGACCCAGTACTTC.